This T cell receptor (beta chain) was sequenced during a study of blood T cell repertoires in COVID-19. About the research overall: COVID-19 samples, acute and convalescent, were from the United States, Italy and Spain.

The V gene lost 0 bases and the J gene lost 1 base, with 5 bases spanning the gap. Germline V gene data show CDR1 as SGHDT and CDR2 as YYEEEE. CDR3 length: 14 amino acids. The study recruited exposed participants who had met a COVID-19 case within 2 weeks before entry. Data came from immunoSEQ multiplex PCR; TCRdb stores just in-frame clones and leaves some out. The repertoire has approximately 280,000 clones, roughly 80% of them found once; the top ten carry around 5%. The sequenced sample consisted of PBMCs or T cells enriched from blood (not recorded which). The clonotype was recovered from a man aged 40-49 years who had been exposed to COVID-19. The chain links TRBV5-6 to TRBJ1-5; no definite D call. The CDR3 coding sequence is TGTGCCAGCAGCTTGGTTGTAAGCAATCAGCCCCAGCATTTT. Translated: CASSLVVSNQPQHF.